A single sample is the source of the 18 T cell receptor beta chains below, sequenced in a study of blood T cell repertoires in COVID-19. The method was immunoSEQ multiplex PCR; TCRdb's version includes in-frame clones alone and lacks a portion of them. The profile shows 300,000 to 400,000 clones, 65% to 90% of them singletons. Sequenced: peripheral blood. These receptors came from an older woman with COVID-19, enrolled during active disease.

The J gene is TRBJ2-5, the V gene TRBV9, with 8 bases that match TRBD1. V gave up 1 base and J gave up 4 bases; unmatched junction bases: 6. The CDR3 is made up of 15 amino acids. From germline, CDR1 is SGDLS and CDR2 YYNGEE. In DNA, the CDR3 is TGTGCCAGCAGCGTACAGGGGGCGAGCGGAGAGACCCAGTACTTC. Translating gives CASSVQGASGETQYF.

The chain uses TRBV27 and TRBJ2-5; perhaps TRBD1 as D (5 bases). This CDR3 region has 14 residues. Trimming stripped 2 bases from V and 2 bases from J, with 9 bases between. The germline CDR1 and CDR2 sequences are MNHEY and SMNVEV (reference sequence). CDR3 bases: TGTGCCAGCAGTTTAATCCAGGGACAAGAGACCCAGTACTTC. Amino acid sequence: CASSLIQGQETQYF.

The chain employs TRBV6-5 and TRBJ2-7; 8 positions agree with TRBD2. Germline assignment: CDR1 MNHEY and CDR2 SVGAGI. Unmatched junction bases numbered 7, after V lost 6 bases and J lost 6 bases. The CDR3 contains 13 residues. The CDR3: CASSSGGVPEQYF. Written as DNA, the CDR3 is TGTGCCAGCAGCTCCGGGGGGGTTCCCGAGCAGTACTTC.

The chain has TRBV30 and TRBJ2-3; possibly TRBD2 for D (5 bases). CDR3 size: 12 residues. V was cut by 3 bases and J by 5 bases, with 9 bases left in between. CDR1 is GTSNPN, CDR2 SVGIG, per germline (reference sequence). CDR3 residues: CAWSGGQDTQYF. The CDR3 DNA is TGTGCCTGGAGCGGCGGGCAAGATACGCAGTATTTT.

This sequence joins TRBV6-5 and TRBJ2-7; unclear D gene. The ends were cut back, 2 bases at V and 0 bases at J, with 14 bases in the middle. CDR1 and CDR2 from the germline V gene are MNHEY and SVGAGI. The CDR3 runs to 16 residues. CDR3 in DNA: TGTGCCAGCAGTTACCGCATTCCAGGTAGCTCCTACGAGCAGTACTTC. Its protein product is CASSYRIPGSSYEQYF.

Remarks on this clone: One junction end does not reproduce the germline sequence, and a read error may be involved. V gene TRBV28 combines with J gene TRBJ1-2; D call uncertain. Per the germline V gene, CDR1 is MDHEN and CDR2 is SYDVKM. The CDR3 runs to 13 residues. CDR3 sequence: CTSSPQRDYGYTF. The CDR3 coding sequence is TGTACCAGCAGCCCACAGAGGGACTATGGCTACACCTTC.

The V and J genes are TRBV19 and TRBJ1-5; the match to TRBD1 covers 7 bases. V lost 9 bases and J lost 6; bases outside the gene matches: 17. This CDR3 is built from 16 residues. The germline V gene has CDR1 LNHDA and CDR2 SQIVND (reference sequence). The CDR3 DNA sequence: TGTGCCAGCGCCACCCTGGACAGGCCGGGTGGTCAGCCCCAGCATTTT. It is translated as CASATLDRPGGQPQHF.

The chain combines TRBV5-4 with TRBJ2-5, with TRBD2 matching 8 bases. The trim removed 7 bases at V and 5 bases at J, leaving 7 bases unmatched. Per the germline V gene, CDR1 is SGHNT and CDR2 is YYREEE (reference sequence). CDR3 length equals 13 residues. CDR3 nucleotide sequence: TGTGCCAGCTCAGCGGGGGAGATGGAGACCCAGTACTTC. This gives the protein CASSAGEMETQYF.

This chain links TRBV2 with TRBJ2-1; 9 bases line up with TRBD2. The trim removed 4 bases at V and 7 bases at J, leaving 8 bases unmatched. The germline V gene has CDR1 SNHLY and CDR2 FYNNEI. The CDR3 totals 15 residues. Here the CDR3 DNA reads TGTGCCAGCAGTGCTCGAAGCGGGGGGCCGAATGAGCAGTTCTTC. Translation: CASSARSGGPNEQFF.

This chain joins TRBV3-1 (or the pseudogene TRBV3-2) and TRBJ2-5; 11 bases align to TRBD2. V lost 7 bases to trimming and J lost 0 bases; unmatched junction nucleotides: 13. The CDR3 has 18 residues. Looked up from germline, CDR1 is LGHDT and CDR2 is YNNKEL (reference sequence). In DNA, the CDR3 is TGTGCCAGCAATACTTGGGGCTTAGCGGGGGGGAACCAAGAGACCCAGTACTTC. Translating gives CASNTWGLAGGNQETQYF.

The CDR3 DNA follows: TGCAGCGTTGAATCACGGGGGGGCACAGATACGCAGTATTTT. Residues: CSVESRGGTDTQYF. This chain joins TRBV29-1 and TRBJ2-3; TRBD2 aligns across 7 bases. Germline V lookup: CDR1 SQVTM, CDR2 ANQGSEA. J was trimmed by 1 base and V by 2 bases; bases with no gene match: 3. There are 14 residues in the CDR3.

The chain couples TRBV24-1 to TRBJ2-1, with 7 nucleotides matching TRBD1. Germline CDR1 KGHDR, CDR2 SFDVKD. This CDR3 spans 15 amino acids. The V and J ends lost 1 base and 6 bases, in that order; junction bases with no gene match: 5. This CDR3 reads CATSDFGAGGNEQFF. DNA of the CDR3: TGTGCCACCAGTGATTTTGGGGCAGGGGGCAATGAGCAGTTCTTC.

This chain links TRBV6-4 with TRBJ2-2; 8 positions match TRBD2. Germline trimming cut 8 bases from V and 0 bases from J; bases unmatched to any gene: 5. The CDR3 is 15 residues long. Germline loops: CDR1 MRHNA, CDR2 SNTAGT. CDR3 DNA sequence: TGTGCCAGCTCCGGGGGGGGCACGAACACCGGGGAGCTGTTTTTT. Translation gives CASSGGGTNTGELFF.

This chain connects TRBV12-5 to TRBJ1-2, with TRBD1 matching over 9 bases. With 5 bases clipped from V and 8 bases from J, the junction kept 6 bases outside the gene matches. In germline, CDR1 is LGHNT, CDR2 FRNRAP. CDR3 length equals 13 residues. The CDR3 region has the DNA TGTGCTAGTGGTATCCGGGACAGGGAGGGCTACACCTTC. Encoded protein: CASGIRDREGYTF. Variable domain in full (rest from reference TRBV12-5 and TRBJ1-2): DARVTQTPRHKVTEMGQEVTMRCQPILGHNTVFWYRQTMMQGLELLAYFRNRAPLDDSGMPKDRFSAEMPDATLATLKIQPSEPRDSAVYFCASGIRDREGYTFGSGTRLTVV.

The gene calls are TRBV11-2 and TRBJ2-3, with 7 bases fitting TRBD2. CDR1 SGHAT and CDR2 FQNNGV come from the germline V gene. J lost 6 bases, V lost 5 bases, and 11 bases had no gene match. CDR3 length equals 15 residues. Here the CDR3 DNA reads TGTGCCAGCAGCCGAACTAGCGTAGGAACGGATACGCAGTATTTT. This translates into CASSRTSVGTDTQYF.

This clone appeared once. J is TRBJ1-3 and V is TRBV2; 7 nucleotides agree with TRBD1. CDR3 length: 17 amino acids. Trimming at V came to 6 bases and at J to 0 bases, leaving 11 bases not matched to a gene. From germline, CDR1 is SNHLY and CDR2 FYNNEI. CDR3 residues: CASRVLGTDTSGNTIYF. Written as DNA, the CDR3 is TGTGCCAGCAGAGTACTCGGGACAGACACCTCTGGAAACACCATATATTTT.

This chain joins TRBV5-1 and TRBJ1-1, with D perhaps matching TRBD1 (5 bases). V was cut by 2 bases and J by 7 bases, with 9 bases left in between. The CDR3 runs to 12 residues. Per germline, CDR1 SGHRS and CDR2 YFSETQ. CDR3 sequence (DNA): TGCGCCAGCAGCTTCTGGGGGGGTGAAGCTTTCTTT. Protein: CASSFWGGEAFF.

This sequence joins TRBV5-1 and TRBJ2-4; TRBD1 might be the D (5 bases). V lost 0 bases, J lost 4 bases, and 8 bases lay in between. Germline-derived CDR1 and CDR2 are SGHRS and YFSETQ. This CDR3 is 14 amino acids long. The CDR3 reads CASSLESGKNIQYF. The DNA for the CDR3 is TGCGCCAGCAGCTTGGAGTCAGGGAAAAACATTCAGTACTTC. Filled out from reference TRBV5-1 and TRBJ2-4, the complete variable domain reads KAGVTQTPRYLIKTRGQQVTLSCSPISGHRSVSWYQQTPGQGLQFLFEYFSETQRNKGNFPGRFSGRQFSNSRSEMNVSTLELGDSALYLCASSLESGKNIQYFGAGTRLSVL.